This T cell receptor beta chain was found in a study of cytomegalovirus exposure and HLA in healthy donors. CDR3 length equals 13 residues. Trimming shortened V by 9 bases and J by 4 bases, and 13 bases separated the two germline ends. Germline CDR1 is LNHDA and CDR2 is SQIVND (reference sequence). Overall study findings and caveats: Among TCR beta chains of equal frequency, HLA-associated ones were more clonally expanded in a later analysis. Indistinguishable V segments such as TRBV6-2 and TRBV6-3 were excluded.

With respect to this clone: Its matching antigen is unknown.

The primer mix had 60 Vbeta and 13 Jbeta primers. Clones were read by immunoSEQ multiplex PCR, and TCRdb kept only the in-frame ones, dropping some. Of more than 100,000 clones listed, less than 85% are singletons. The chain links TRBV19 to TRBJ2-1, with a weak D call TRBD2 (5 bases). The sequence was obtained from a man aged 40-49 years in good health and CMV-seronegative. Sequencing input: PBMCs. The chain's CDR3 is CASRDPAYNEQFF. For the CDR3, the DNA is TGTGCCAGCCGGGATCCGGCATACAATGAGCAGTTCTTC.